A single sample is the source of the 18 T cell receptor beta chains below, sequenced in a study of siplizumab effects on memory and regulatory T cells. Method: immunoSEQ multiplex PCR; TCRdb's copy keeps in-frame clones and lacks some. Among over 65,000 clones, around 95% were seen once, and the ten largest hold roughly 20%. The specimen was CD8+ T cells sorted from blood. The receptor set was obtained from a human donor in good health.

The CDR3 DNA reads TGTGCCAGCAGCTTAGCCGGGGGCCCGGGCCGAAAGACCCAGTACTTC. Protein: CASSLAGGPGRKTQYF. The genes are TRBV7-9 and TRBJ2-5, with D possibly being TRBD1 or TRBD2 (6 bases each). Per the germline V gene, CDR1 is SEHNR and CDR2 is FQNEAQ (reference sequence). Trimming stripped 0 bases from V and 6 bases from J, with 17 bases between. The CDR3 runs 16 residues.

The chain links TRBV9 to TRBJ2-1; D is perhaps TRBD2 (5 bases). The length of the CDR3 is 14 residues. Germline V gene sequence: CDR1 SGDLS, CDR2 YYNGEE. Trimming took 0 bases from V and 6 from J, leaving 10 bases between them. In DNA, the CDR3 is TGTGCCAGCAGCGTAGTAGAGCGGCCCAATGAGCAGTTCTTC. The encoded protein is CASSVVERPNEQFF.

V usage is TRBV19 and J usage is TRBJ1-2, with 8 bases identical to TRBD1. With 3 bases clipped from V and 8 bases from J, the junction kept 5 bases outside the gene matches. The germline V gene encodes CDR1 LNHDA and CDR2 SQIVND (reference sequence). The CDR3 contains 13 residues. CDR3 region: CASSMDRVRGYTF. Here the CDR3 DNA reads TGTGCCAGTAGTATGGACAGGGTTCGGGGCTACACCTTC.

The CDR3 DNA is TGTGCCAGCAGCGCGGGACTAGCGGTCCAAGAGACCCAGTACTTC. It specifies CASSAGLAVQETQYF. The V and J genes are TRBV9 and TRBJ2-5, with TRBD2 matching over 11 bases. The ends lost 3 bases at V and 1 base at J; junction bases unmatched: 2. The CDR3 contains 15 residues. Per germline, CDR1 SGDLS and CDR2 YYNGEE.

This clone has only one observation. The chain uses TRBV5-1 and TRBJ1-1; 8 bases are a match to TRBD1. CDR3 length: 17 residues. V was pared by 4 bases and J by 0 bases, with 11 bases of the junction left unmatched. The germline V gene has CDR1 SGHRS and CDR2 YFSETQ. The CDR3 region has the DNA TGCGCCAGCAGCACCGACAGGGGAAGTTGGGTGAACACTGAAGCTTTCTTT. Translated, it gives CASSTDRGSWVNTEAFF.

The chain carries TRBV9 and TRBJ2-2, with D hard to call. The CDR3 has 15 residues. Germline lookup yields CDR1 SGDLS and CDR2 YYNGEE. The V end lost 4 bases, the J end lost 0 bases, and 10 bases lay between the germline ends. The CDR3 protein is CASSPRAANTGELFF. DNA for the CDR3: TGTGCCAGCAGCCCCCGCGCGGCGAACACCGGGGAGCTGTTTTTT.

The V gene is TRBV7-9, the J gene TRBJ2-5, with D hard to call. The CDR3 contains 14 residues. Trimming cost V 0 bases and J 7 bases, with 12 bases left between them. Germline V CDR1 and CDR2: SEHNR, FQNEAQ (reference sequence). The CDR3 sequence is CASSLAREPGTQYF. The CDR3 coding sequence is TGTGCCAGCAGCTTAGCCAGAGAACCGGGGACCCAGTACTTC.

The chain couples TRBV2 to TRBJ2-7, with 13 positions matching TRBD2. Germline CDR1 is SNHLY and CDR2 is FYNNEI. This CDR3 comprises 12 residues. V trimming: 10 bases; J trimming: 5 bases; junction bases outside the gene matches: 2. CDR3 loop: CATTSGRHEQYF. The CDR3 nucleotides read TGTGCCACGACTAGCGGGAGGCACGAGCAGTACTTC.

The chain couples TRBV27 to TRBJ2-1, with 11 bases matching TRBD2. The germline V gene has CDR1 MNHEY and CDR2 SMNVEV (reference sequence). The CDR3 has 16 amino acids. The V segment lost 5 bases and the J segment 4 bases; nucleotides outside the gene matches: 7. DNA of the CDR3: TGTGCCAGCAGTAATTTGGGACTAGCGGCATACAATGAGCAGTTCTTC. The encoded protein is CASSNLGLAAYNEQFF.

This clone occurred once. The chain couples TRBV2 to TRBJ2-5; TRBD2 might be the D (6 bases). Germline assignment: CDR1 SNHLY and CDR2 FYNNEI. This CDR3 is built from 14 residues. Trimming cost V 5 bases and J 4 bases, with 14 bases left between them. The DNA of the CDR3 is TGTGCCAGCAGTCATCCCGGGGAGGCAGAGACCCAGTACTTC. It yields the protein CASSHPGEAETQYF.

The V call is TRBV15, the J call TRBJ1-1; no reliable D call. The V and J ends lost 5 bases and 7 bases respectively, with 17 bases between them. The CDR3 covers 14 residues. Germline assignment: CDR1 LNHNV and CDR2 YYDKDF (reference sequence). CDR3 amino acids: CATSRTGPRFEAFF. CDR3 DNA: TGTGCCACCAGCCGCACCGGGCCCCGTTTTGAAGCTTTCTTT.

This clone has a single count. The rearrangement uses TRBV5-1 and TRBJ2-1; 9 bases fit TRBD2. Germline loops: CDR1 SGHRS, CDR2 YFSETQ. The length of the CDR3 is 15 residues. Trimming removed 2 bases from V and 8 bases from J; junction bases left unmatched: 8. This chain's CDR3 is CASSLSGRLIDEQFF. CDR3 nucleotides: TGCGCCAGCAGCTTAAGCGGGAGGCTGATTGATGAGCAGTTCTTC.

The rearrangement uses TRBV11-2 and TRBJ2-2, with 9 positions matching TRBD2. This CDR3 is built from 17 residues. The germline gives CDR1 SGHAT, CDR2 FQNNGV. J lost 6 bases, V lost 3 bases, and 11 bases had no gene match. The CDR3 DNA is TGTGCCAGCAGCTTCAGCCTAGCGGGGTCTGATGCCGGGGAGCTGTTTTTT. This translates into CASSFSLAGSDAGELFF.

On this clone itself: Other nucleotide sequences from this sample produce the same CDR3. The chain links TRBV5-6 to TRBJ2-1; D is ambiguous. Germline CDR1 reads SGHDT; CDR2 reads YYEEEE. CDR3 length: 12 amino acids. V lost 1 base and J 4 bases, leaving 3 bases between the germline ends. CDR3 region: CASSLFYNEQFF. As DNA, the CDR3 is TGTGCCAGCAGCTTGTTTTACAATGAGCAGTTCTTC.

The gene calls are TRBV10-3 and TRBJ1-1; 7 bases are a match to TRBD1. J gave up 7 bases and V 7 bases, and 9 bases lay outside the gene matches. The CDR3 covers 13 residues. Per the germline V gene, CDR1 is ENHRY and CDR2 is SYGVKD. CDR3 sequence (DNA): TGTGCCATCAACCAGGGGGGGACAGATGAAGCTTTCTTT. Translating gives CAINQGGTDEAFF.

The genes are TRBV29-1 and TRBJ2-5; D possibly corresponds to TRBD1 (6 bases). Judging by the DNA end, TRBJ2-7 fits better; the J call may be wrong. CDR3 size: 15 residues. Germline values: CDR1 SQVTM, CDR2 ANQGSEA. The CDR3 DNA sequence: TGCAGCGTTGAAGTCGTAGACAGGAGGTATGCCGAGCAGTACTTC. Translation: CSVEVVDRRYAEQYF.

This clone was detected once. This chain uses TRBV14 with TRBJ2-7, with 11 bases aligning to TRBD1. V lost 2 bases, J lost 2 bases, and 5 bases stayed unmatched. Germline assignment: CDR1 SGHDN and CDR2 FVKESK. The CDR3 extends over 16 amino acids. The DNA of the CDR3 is TGTGCCAGCAGCCAACGTGGGACAGGGGGGACCTACGAGCAGTACTTC. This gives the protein CASSQRGTGGTYEQYF.

Written as DNA, the CDR3 is TGTGCCAGCTTACAGACGAACACCGGGGAGCTGTTTTTT. Encoded protein: CASLQTNTGELFF. The rearrangement joins TRBV27 to TRBJ2-2; D is ambiguous. The CDR3 consists of 13 residues. CDR1 and CDR2 (germline): MNHEY, SMNVEV (reference sequence). The V and J ends lost 8 bases and 0 bases respectively, with 7 bases between them.